What follows is one TCR beta chain and its context. The data originate from a study of blood T cell repertoires in COVID-19. From germline, CDR1 is MNHEY and CDR2 SVGAGI. V lost 6 bases and J 8 bases, leaving 19 bases between the germline ends. The CDR3 length is 14 residues. The authors' processing: It was from reference gene primer amplification that nucleated cell counts were estimated. Clones were sequenced by immunoSEQ multiplex PCR, and TCRdb holds only the in-frame ones, with some missing. V, J and clone size are taken as reported in that table, and D and trimming were inferred from the DNA itself. This repertoire shows around 250,000 clones, around 90% found once; its top ten account for 2.1%.

The chain links TRBV6-5 to TRBJ1-2, with D possibly TRBD1 on 5 matching bases. The sample taken for sequencing was peripheral blood. This receptor was identified in an older woman with COVID-19, enrolled during active disease. CDR3 region: CASSYKGRLTGYTF. CDR3 sequence (DNA): TGTGCCAGCAGCTACAAGGGGAGGCTAACCGGCTACACCTTC.